This entry is about one T cell receptor beta chain. What it binds is unknown. The V and J ends lost 0 bases and 4 bases respectively, with 7 bases between them. This CDR3 has 14 amino acids. CDR1 MNHEY and CDR2 SVGAGI come from the germline V gene. Roughly 0.95-11 million cryopreserved PBMC were held in samples before DNA extraction. The data are from a study of long-term antiretroviral therapy in people with HIV. General study results and limits: Repertoires with HIV possessed tighter CDR3 length spans than those of controls.

Samples were assayed with immunoSEQ v3.0 at survey level. Data came from immunoSEQ multiplex PCR; TCRdb stores just in-frame clones and leaves some out. The top ten hold around 8% of the sample, which has thousands of clones, just under 75% seen once. The sequencing used unsorted PBMCs, collected 0.1 years before starting antiretroviral therapy. The chain joins TRBV6-5 to TRBJ1-3, with no clear D. The sequence came from a man aged 18 to 29 with HIV. CDR3 region: CASSYSMEGNTIYF. The CDR3 DNA follows: TGTGCCAGCAGTTACTCGATGGAGGGAAACACCATATATTTT.